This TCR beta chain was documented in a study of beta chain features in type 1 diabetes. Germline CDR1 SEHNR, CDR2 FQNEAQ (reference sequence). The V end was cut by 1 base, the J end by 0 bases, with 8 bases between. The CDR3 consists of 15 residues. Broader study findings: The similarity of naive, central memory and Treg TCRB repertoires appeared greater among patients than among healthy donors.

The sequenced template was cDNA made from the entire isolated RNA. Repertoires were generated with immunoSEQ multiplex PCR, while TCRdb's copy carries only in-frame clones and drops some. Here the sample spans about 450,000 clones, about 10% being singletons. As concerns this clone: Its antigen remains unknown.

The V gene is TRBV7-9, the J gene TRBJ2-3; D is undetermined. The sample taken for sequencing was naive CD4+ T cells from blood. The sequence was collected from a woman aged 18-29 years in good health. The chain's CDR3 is CASSLDRASTDTQYF. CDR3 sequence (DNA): TGTGCCAGCAGCTTAGATAGGGCTAGCACAGATACGCAGTATTTT.